This TCR beta chain was documented in a study of T cell changes during pregnancy in multiple sclerosis. This clone came up once. The CDR3 spans 18 residues. With 1 base clipped from V and 3 bases from J, the junction kept 8 bases outside the gene matches. Germline V gives CDR1 LGHNA, CDR2 YSLEER. Method: immunoSEQ multiplex PCR; TCRdb's copy keeps in-frame clones and lacks some. The sample lists 75,000 to 80,000 clones, around 93% occurring once. The rearrangement joins TRBV4-3 to TRBJ2-7; 14 bases are shared with TRBD2. Here the sequenced sample was peripheral blood, taken in the second trimester of pregnancy. The receptor was derived from a female donor in good health, enrolled as a control in a pregnancy study. The DNA of the CDR3 is TGCGCCAGCAGCCAAGGACCGGGACTAGCGGGGGAGCGCTACGAGCAGTACTTC. As protein: CASSQGPGLAGERYEQYF.